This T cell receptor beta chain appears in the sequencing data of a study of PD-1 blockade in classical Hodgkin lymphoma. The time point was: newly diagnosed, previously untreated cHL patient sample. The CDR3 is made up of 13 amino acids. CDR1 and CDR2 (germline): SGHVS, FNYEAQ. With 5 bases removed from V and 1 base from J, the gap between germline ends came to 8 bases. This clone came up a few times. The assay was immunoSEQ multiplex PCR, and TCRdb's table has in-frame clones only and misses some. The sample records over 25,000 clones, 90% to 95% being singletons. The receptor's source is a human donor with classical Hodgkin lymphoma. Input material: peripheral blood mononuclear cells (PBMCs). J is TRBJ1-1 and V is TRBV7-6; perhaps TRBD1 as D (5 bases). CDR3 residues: CASSPQGNTEAFF. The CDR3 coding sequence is TGTGCCAGCAGCCCCCAGGGGAACACTGAAGCTTTCTTT.